The source of this T cell receptor beta chain is a study of T-cell reconstitution after alpha-beta-depleted transplantation in children. To note about this clonotype: Its antigen is as yet unknown.

CDR1 is DFQATT, CDR2 SNEGSKA, per germline (reference sequence). With 2 bases removed from V and 3 bases from J, the gap between germline ends came to 22 bases. The CDR3 is 18 residues long. Study observations and caveats: A year had passed since transplant, and T-cell counts and diversity by then came mostly from newly produced T cells.

Unique molecular identifiers featured in how the TCRbeta library was prepared. Each CDR3 protein gets one entry after TCRdb re-called the PCR reads with MiXCR. The table has around 420,000 distinct CDR3 sequences, about 17% seen once. The source material was PBMCs, mostly from graft donor cells, sampled 360 days after TCRalphabeta/CD19-depleted stem cell transplant. The TCR comes from a boy younger than two who had a stem cell transplant for Wiskott-Aldrich syndrome, so the T cells may come from the graft donor. V is TRBV20-1 and J is TRBJ2-2; no firm D call. CDR3 in DNA: TGCAGTGCTAGAATTTGTGACATTCCCTCGGCGGACACCGGGGAGCTGTTTTTT. Its translation is CSARICDIPSADTGELFF.